The T cell receptor (beta chain) under discussion was sequenced for a study of blood T cell repertoires in COVID-19. Study overall: The samples span acute and convalescent COVID-19 from the United States, Italy and Spain. T cells, B-cell-depleted T cells, or PBMCs supplied cDNA or gDNA.

TCRdb keeps only in-frame clones here, not all; method: immunoSEQ multiplex PCR. The top ten hold around 1.5% of the sample, which has about 300,000 clones, about 84% seen once. Germline CDR1 is SGHRS and CDR2 is YFSETQ. V shed 0 bases and J shed 4 bases, with 11 bases lying between them. The CDR3 has 15 amino acids. The sequenced material came from peripheral blood. This rearrangement joins TRBV5-1 to TRBJ1-3; D remains ambiguous. The clonotype originates from a woman aged 50 to 60 with acute or convalescent COVID-19. The CDR3 sequence is CASSLEAGEGNTIYF. CDR3 sequence (DNA): TGCGCCAGCAGCTTGGAGGCGGGTGAGGGAAACACCATATATTTT.